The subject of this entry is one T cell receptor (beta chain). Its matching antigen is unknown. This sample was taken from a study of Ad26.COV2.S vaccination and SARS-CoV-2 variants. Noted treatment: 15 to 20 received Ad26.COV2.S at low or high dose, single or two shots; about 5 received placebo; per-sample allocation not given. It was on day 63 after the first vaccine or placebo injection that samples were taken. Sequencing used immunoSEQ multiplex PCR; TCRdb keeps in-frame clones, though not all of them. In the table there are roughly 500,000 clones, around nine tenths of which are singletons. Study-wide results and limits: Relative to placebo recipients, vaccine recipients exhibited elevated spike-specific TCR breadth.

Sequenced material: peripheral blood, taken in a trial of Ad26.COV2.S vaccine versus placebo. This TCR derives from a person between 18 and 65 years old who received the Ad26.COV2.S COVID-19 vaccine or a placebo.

The CDR3 DNA follows: TGTGCCAGCAGTCCCACACGAACAGGGGCATACGAGCAGTACTTC. The encoded protein is CASSPTRTGAYEQYF. The chain links TRBV9 to TRBJ2-7, with TRBD1 identical over 7 bases. The germline V gene encodes CDR1 SGDLS and CDR2 YYNGEE. The CDR3 covers 15 residues. Trimming took 5 bases from V and 4 from J; bases not matched to a gene: 12.